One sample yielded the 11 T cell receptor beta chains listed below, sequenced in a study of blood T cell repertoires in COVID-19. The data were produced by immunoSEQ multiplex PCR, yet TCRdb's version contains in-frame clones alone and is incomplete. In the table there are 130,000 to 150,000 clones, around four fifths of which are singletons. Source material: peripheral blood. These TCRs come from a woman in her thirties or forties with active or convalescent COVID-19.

The DNA for the CDR3 is TGTGCCACCAGTGCCAGCGGGGCCGCCGGAGCCCAGTACTTC. Protein product: CATSASGAAGAQYF. This chain connects TRBV24-1 to TRBJ2-5, with 7 bases fitting TRBD2. The V segment lost 5 bases and the J segment 9 bases; nucleotides outside the gene matches: 11. The CDR3 has 14 amino acids. CDR1 is KGHDR and CDR2 is SFDVKD in the germline V gene.

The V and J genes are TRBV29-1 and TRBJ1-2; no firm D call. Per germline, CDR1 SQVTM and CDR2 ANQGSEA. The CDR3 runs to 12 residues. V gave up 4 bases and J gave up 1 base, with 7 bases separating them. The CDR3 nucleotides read TGCAGCGTTGTCACAGATAACTATGGCTACACCTTC. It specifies CSVVTDNYGYTF.

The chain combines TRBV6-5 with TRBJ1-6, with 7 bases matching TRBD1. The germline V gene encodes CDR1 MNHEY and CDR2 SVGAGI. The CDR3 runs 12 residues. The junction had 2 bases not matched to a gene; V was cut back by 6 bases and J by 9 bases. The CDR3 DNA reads TGTGCCAGCAGGGACAGGCGTTCACCCCTCCACTTT. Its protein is CASRDRRSPLHF.

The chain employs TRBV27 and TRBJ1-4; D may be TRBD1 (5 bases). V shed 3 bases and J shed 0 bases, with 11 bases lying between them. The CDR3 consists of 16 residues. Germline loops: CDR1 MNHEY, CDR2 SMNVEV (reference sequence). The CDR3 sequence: CASSFGGDATNEKLFF. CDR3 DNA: TGTGCCAGCAGTTTCGGAGGGGACGCAACTAATGAAAAACTGTTTTTT. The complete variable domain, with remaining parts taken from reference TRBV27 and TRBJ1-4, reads EAQVTQNPRYLITVTGKKLTVTCSQNMNHEYMSWYRQDPGLGLRQIYYSMNVEVTDKGDVPEGYKVSRKEKRNFPLILESPSPNQTSLYFCASSFGGDATNEKLFFGSGTQLSVL.

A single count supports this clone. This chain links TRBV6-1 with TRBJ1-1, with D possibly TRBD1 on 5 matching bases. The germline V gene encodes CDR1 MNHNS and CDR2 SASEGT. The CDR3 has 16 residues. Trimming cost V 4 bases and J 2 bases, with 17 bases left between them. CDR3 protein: CASSVGAFPPNTEAFF. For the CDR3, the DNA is TGTGCCAGCAGTGTAGGGGCCTTCCCCCCCAACACTGAAGCTTTCTTT.

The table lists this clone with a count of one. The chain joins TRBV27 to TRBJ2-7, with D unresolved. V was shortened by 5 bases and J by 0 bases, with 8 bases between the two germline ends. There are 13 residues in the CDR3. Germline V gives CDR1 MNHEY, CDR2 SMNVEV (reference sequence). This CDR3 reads CASSLTSSYEQYF. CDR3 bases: TGTGCCAGCAGTCTCACAAGCTCCTACGAGCAGTACTTC.

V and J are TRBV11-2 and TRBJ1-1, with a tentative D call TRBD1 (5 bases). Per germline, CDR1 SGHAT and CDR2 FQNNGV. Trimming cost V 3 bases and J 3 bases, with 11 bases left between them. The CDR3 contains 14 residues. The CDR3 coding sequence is TGTGCCAGCAGCTTCCCAGGGTTGTACACTGAAGCTTTCTTT. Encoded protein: CASSFPGLYTEAFF.

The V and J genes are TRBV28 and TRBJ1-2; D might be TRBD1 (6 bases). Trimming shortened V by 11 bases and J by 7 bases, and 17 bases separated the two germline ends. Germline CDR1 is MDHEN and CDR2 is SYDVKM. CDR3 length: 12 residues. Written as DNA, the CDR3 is TGTGCCTCTCAACAGGGCTTTGGTGGCTACACCTTC. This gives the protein CASQQGFGGYTF.

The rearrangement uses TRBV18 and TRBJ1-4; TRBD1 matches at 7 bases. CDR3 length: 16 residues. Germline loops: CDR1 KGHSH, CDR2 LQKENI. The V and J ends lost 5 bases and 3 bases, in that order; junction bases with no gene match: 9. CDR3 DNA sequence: TGTGCCAGCTCAACCGTCGGACAGGCCTCTAATGAAAAACTGTTTTTT. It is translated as CASSTVGQASNEKLFF. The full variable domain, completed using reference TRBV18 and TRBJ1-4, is NAGVMQNPRHLVRRRGQEARLRCSPMKGHSHVYWYRQLPEEGLKFMVYLQKENIIDESGMPKERFSAEFPKEGPSILRIQQVVRGDSAAYFCASSTVGQASNEKLFFGSGTQLSVL.

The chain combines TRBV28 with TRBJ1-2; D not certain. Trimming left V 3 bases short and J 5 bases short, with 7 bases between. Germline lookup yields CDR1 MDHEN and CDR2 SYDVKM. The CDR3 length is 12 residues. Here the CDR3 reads CASSLSFYGYTF. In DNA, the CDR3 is TGTGCCAGCAGTTTGTCTTTTTATGGCTACACCTTC.

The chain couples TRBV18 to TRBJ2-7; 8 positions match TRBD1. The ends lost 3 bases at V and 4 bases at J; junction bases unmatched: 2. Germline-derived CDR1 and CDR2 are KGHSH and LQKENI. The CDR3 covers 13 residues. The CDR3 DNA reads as TGTGCCAGCTCACCGGACAGGGTTTACGAGCAGTACTTC. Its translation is CASSPDRVYEQYF.